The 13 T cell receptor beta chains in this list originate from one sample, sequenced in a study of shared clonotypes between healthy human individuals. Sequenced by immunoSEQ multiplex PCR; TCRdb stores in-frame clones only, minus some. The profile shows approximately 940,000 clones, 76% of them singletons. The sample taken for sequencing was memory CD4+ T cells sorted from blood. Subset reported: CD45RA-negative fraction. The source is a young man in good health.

The CDR3 DNA follows: TGTGCCAGCAGTTACCAGGGACAGAGCTATGGCTACACCTTC. It codes for CASSYQGQSYGYTF. The rearrangement uses TRBV6-6 and TRBJ1-2; 7 nucleotides line up with TRBD1. The CDR3 spans 14 residues. Germline-derived CDR1 and CDR2 are MNHNY and SVGAGI (reference sequence). V was pared by 2 bases and J by 4 bases, with 4 bases of the junction left unmatched.

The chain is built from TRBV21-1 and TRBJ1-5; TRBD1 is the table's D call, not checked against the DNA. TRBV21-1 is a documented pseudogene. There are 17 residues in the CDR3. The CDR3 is CASSKVGKQGRGQPQHF. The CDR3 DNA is TGTGCCAGCAGCAAAGTGGGTAAACAGGGTAGGGGTCAGCCCCAGCATTTT.

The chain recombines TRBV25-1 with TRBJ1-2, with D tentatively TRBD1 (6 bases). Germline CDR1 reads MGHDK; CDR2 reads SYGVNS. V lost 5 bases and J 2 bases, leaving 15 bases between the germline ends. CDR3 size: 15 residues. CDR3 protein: CASSPPAGANYGYTF. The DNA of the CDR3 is TGTGCCAGCAGTCCCCCGGCAGGGGCCAACTATGGCTACACCTTC.

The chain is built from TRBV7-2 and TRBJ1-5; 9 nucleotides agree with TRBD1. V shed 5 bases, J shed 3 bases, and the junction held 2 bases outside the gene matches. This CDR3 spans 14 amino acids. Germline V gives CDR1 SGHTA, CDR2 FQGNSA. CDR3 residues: CASSRQGDNQPQHF. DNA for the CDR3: TGTGCCAGCAGCCGACAGGGGGACAATCAGCCCCAGCATTTT.

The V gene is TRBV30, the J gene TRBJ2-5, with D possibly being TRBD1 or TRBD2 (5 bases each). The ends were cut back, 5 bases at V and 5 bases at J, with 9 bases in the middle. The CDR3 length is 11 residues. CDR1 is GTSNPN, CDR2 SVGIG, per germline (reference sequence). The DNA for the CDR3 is TGTGCCTGGTACAGGAGGGAGACCCAGTACTTC. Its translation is CAWYRRETQYF.

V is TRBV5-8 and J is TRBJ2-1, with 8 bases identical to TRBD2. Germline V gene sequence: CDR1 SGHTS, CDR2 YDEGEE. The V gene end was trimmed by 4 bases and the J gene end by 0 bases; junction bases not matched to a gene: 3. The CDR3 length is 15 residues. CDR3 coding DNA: TGTGCCAGCAGCCCTAGCGGGTACTCCTACAATGAGCAGTTCTTC. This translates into CASSPSGYSYNEQFF.

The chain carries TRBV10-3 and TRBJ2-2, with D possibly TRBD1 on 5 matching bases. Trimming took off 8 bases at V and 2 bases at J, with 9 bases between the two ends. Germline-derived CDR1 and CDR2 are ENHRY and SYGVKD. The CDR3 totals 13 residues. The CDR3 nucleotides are TGTGCCATCGCCGACAGTAACACCGGGGAGCTGTTTTTT. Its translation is CAIADSNTGELFF.

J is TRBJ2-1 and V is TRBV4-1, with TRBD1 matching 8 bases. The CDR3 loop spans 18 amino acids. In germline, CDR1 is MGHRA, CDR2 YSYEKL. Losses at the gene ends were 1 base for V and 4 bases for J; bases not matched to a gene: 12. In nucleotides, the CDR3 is TGCGCCAGCAGCCAAGGGGGATGGACAGGGAAAGGTTACAATGAGCAGTTCTTC. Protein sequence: CASSQGGWTGKGYNEQFF.

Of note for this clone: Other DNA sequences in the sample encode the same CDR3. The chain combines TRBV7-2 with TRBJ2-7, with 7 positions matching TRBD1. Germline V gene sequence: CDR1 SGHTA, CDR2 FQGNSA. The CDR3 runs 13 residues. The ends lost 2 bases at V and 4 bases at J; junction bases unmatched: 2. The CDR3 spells CASSLNRGYEQYF. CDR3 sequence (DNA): TGTGCCAGCAGCTTAAACAGGGGATACGAGCAGTACTTC.

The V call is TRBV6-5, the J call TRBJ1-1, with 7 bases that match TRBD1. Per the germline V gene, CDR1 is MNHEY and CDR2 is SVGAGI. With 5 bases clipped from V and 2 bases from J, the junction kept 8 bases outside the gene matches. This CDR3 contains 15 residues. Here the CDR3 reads CASSMTGQLNTEAFF. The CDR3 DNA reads TGTGCCAGCAGTATGACGGGACAGCTTAACACTGAAGCTTTCTTT.

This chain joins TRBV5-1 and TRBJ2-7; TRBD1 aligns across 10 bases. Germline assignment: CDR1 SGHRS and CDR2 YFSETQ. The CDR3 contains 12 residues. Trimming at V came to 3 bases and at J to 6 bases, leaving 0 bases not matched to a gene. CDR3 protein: CASSWDRGEQYF. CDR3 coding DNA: TGCGCCAGCAGCTGGGACAGGGGCGAGCAGTACTTC.

The CDR3 spells CASSIEHWSSYEQYF. CDR3 sequence (DNA): TGTGCCAGTAGTATAGAACATTGGTCGTCCTACGAGCAGTACTTC. The V call is TRBV19, the J call TRBJ2-7; D remains ambiguous. V lost 0 bases, J lost 1 base, and 10 bases lay in between. The CDR3 has 15 residues. Germline V lookup: CDR1 LNHDA, CDR2 SQIVND (reference sequence).

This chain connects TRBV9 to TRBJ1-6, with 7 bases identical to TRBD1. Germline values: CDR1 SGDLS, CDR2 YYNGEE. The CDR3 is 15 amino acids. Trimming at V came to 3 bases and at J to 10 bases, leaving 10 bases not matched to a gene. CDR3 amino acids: CASSARQGQSSPLHF. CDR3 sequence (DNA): TGTGCCAGCAGCGCAAGACAGGGTCAAAGCTCACCCCTCCACTTT.